This T cell receptor beta chain emerged from a study of T-cell memory formation after mild COVID-19. Turning to the study itself: Largely, TCR clusters stayed within a single donor. Study-wide findings and caveats: There was no confirmation that second-wave clones peaking on day 37 were SARS-CoV-2 specific. Contracting clones, day 15 to 85, had balanced CD4/CD8, and later expanders favored CD4+.

As regards this clonotype: Its antigen is currently unknown.

After removal of 3 bases from V and 6 bases from J, the junction contained 4 bases not matched to a gene. CDR1 is SEHNR and CDR2 is FQNEAQ in the germline V gene (reference sequence). The CDR3 consists of 15 residues. TCRdb processed the 5' RACE reads anew with MiXCR; each CDR3 protein has one entry. In the table there are about 430,000 distinct CDR3 sequences, about 20% of which are singletons. The sample consisted of PBMCs or a T cell subset sorted from them (not recorded which). The receptor's source is a man between 18 and 29 years old who had mild COVID-19 (a few samples of this study predate the infection). Cell type and time point are not known. This sequence joins TRBV7-9 and TRBJ2-2; TRBD1 matches 10 bases. The CDR3 loop is CASSFGQGGAGELFF. The CDR3 region has the DNA TGTGCCAGCAGCTTCGGACAGGGGGGCGCCGGGGAGCTGTTTTTT.